These T cell receptor beta chains were read from a single sample in a study of cytomegalovirus exposure and HLA in healthy donors. TCRdb keeps only in-frame clones here, not all; method: immunoSEQ multiplex PCR. The table has more than 95,000 clones, approximately 82% seen once. What was sequenced was PBMCs. All receptors derive from a man aged 40-49 years in good health and CMV-seropositive. Each CDR3 is given with its conserved first and last residue. The order of the fields is clone size, J gene, V gene, D gene, CDR3 protein, CDR3 DNA. D genes are given only for firm matches. Expanded clones get a size class; other rows say once, few or many, or leave the size out.

>NA|TRBJ2-1|TRBV7-2|NA
CASSLGLYNEQFF
TGTGCCAGCAGCTTGGGACTTTACAATGAGCAGTTCTTC
>NA|TRBJ1-2|TRBV29-1|NA
CSVYGGAGYGYTF
TGCAGCGTTTACGGAGGGGCCGGCTATGGCTACACCTTC
>NA|TRBJ2-6|TRBV11-2|NA
CASSRSVYSGANVLTF
TGTGCCAGCAGCAGGAGCGTGTACTCTGGGGCCAACGTCCTGACTTTC
>few|TRBJ2-3|TRBV2|NA
CASSRAGQGTDTQYF
TGTGCCAGCAGCCGAGCGGGACAGGGCACAGATACGCAGTATTTT
>NA|TRBJ2-2|TRBV5-5|NA
CASTPRLRDTGELFF
TGTGCCAGCACCCCCCGTCTCCGTGACACCGGGGAGCTGTTTTTT
>NA|TRBJ2-7|TRBV10-1|TRBD2
CASSESGASGSPYEQYF
TGCGCCAGCAGTGAGTCGGGGGCTAGCGGGAGCCCCTACGAGCAGTACTTC
>NA|TRBJ2-5|TRBV7-8|TRBD1
CASSPYGQGNQETQYF
TGTGCCAGCAGCCCCTATGGACAGGGGAATCAAGAGACCCAGTACTTC
>NA|TRBJ2-7|TRBV10-3|NA
CAISETVGALSYEQYF
TGTGCCATCAGTGAGACCGTAGGGGCCCTCTCCTACGAGCAGTACTTC
>few|TRBJ1-2|TRBV6-5|TRBD1
CASSYYGQGFYGYTF
TGTGCCAGCAGTTACTATGGACAGGGATTCTATGGCTACACCTTC
>NA|TRBJ2-3|TRBV4-1|NA
CASSQDLLARDTQYF
TGCGCCAGCAGCCAAGATTTGTTGGCCAGAGATACGCAGTATTTT
>NA|TRBJ2-2|TRBV6-6|NA
CASSYQKTGELFF
TGTGCCAGCAGTTACCAGAAAACCGGGGAGCTGTTTTTT
>NA|TRBJ2-1|TRBV5-1|NA
CASSLAVSGYNEQFF
TGCGCCAGCAGCTTGGCCGTAAGCGGGTACAATGAGCAGTTCTTC
>NA|TRBJ1-5|TRBV19|TRBD1
CASSMRTGQGINQPQHF
TGTGCCAGTAGTATGAGAACGGGACAGGGGATCAATCAGCCCCAGCATTTT
>few|TRBJ1-1|TRBV18|NA
CASSPSLNTEAFF
TGTGCCAGCTCACCATCGTTGAACACTGAAGCTTTCTTT
>NA|TRBJ2-3|TRBV2|NA
CASVERWTDTQYF
TGTGCCAGCGTGGAGAGGTGGACAGATACGCAGTATTTT
>NA|TRBJ1-5|TRBV5-4|TRBD1
CASSFGTGGLSGNQPQHF
TGTGCCAGCAGCTTTGGGACAGGGGGCCTCTCTGGAAATCAGCCCCAGCATTTT
>NA|TRBJ2-6|TRBV9|NA
CASSVEGVAGANGLTF
TGTGCCAGCAGCGTTGAGGGGGTGGCTGGGGCCAACGGCCTGACTTTC
>NA|TRBJ1-1|TRBV14|NA
CASSQYNRVTAEAFF
TGTGCCAGCAGCCAATACAACAGGGTGACTGCTGAAGCTTTCTTT
>NA|TRBJ1-3|TRBV4-3|NA
CASSQGHPGNTIYF
TGCGCCAGCAGCCAGGGACACCCAGGAAACACCATATATTTT
>NA|TRBJ1-1|TRBV19|NA
CASSIGPPAEAFF
TGTGCCAGTAGTATAGGCCCCCCAGCTGAAGCTTTCTTT
>few|TRBJ2-3|TRBV29-1|TRBD2
CSVLAGGPGTDTQYF
TGCAGCGTTTTAGCGGGGGGGCCGGGCACAGATACGCAGTATTTT
>once|TRBJ1-1|TRBV7-2|NA
CASSQGHSEAFF
TGTGCCAGCAGCCAGGGGCACAGTGAAGCTTTCTTT
>NA|TRBJ1-2|TRBV7-9|NA
CASSLTGSRDGYTF
TGTGCCAGCAGCCTCACCGGGTCGCGAGATGGCTACACCTTC
>once|TRBJ1-2|TRBV12-5|NA
CASGLGQARYGYTF
TGTGCTAGTGGTTTGGGCCAGGCGCGCTATGGCTACACCTTC
>NA|TRBJ2-7|TRBV6-1|TRBD2
CASSEAPGGRGEQYF
TGTGCCAGCAGTGAAGCGCCGGGAGGCCGGGGCGAGCAGTACTTC
>NA|TRBJ1-2|TRBV4-1|TRBD1
CASSQETGGDYGYTF
TGCGCCAGCAGCCAAGAAACAGGGGGGGACTATGGCTACACCTTC
>few|TRBJ2-1|TRBV11-3|NA
CASSFPGLGHNEQFF
TGTGCCAGCAGCTTTCCGGGACTGGGGCACAATGAGCAGTTCTTC
>NA|TRBJ2-3|TRBV27|TRBD1
CASSLLGTALSQDTDTQYF
TGTGCCAGCAGTCTCCTCGGGACAGCCCTTTCACAGGACACAGATACGCAGTATTTT
>NA|TRBJ2-3|TRBV4-3|NA
CASSQDTNTDTQYF
TGCGCCAGCAGCCAAGATACTAACACAGATACGCAGTATTTT
>once|TRBJ2-6|TRBV9|TRBD2
CASSVALLAGGTLPSGANGLTF
TGTGCCAGCAGCGTAGCTCTCCTAGCGGGGGGTACCCTGCCCTCTGGGGCCAACGGCCTGACTTTC
>few|TRBJ1-1|TRBV6-6|NA
CASSFPPEGQLAKAFF
TGTGCCAGCAGTTTTCCCCCGGAAGGACAACTAGCGAAGGCTTTCTTT
>NA|TRBJ1-5|TRBV5-6|NA
CASSLFRGPQHF
TGTGCCAGCAGCTTGTTCCGGGGGCCCCAGCATTTT